Shown below are 5 T cell receptor beta chains from a single sample sequenced in a study of blood T cell repertoires in COVID-19 (dated by TCRdb to about 2020). The method behind the library was the immunoSEQ multiplex PCR assay. Here the immuneACCESS table is served through TCRdb, limited to in-frame sequences with V and J called. Missing clones are a known gap in these copies; in checked studies unresolved V genes cover under half, and the rest lacks a known reason. The sample table contains a few hundred thousand clones; only one count was recorded for around 86% of them. The ten largest clones take up 2% to 2.5% of the sample. The specimen sequenced was peripheral blood. The source is a man aged 30 to 39 who had recovered from COVID-19.

The chain couples TRBV4-1 to TRBJ1-2; a weak D match, TRBD1 (6 bases). Germline CDR1 and CDR2: MGHRA and YSYEKL. CDR3 size: 14 residues. V lost 1 base and J lost 8, with 14 bases in between. The CDR3: CASSQGDRLGGYTF. CDR3 DNA: TGCGCCAGCAGCCAAGGAGACAGGCTAGGGGGCTACACCTTC.

This rearrangement joins TRBV27 to TRBJ2-7; no firm D call. V lost 5 bases, J lost 1 base, and 12 bases lay in between. The germline V gene encodes CDR1 MNHEY and CDR2 SMNVEV (reference sequence). The CDR3 runs to 14 residues. In DNA form, the CDR3 reads TGTGCCAGCAGTGGTGCCCCAGATTCCTACGAGCAGTACTTC. This translates into CASSGAPDSYEQYF.

The V gene is TRBV12-3 or TRBV12-4, the J gene TRBJ1-2, with 8 bases lining up with TRBD1. This CDR3 is 13 amino acids long. Losses at the gene ends were 7 bases for V and 6 bases for J; bases not matched to a gene: 7. The CDR3 region is CASTSYRGNGYTF. The CDR3 DNA reads as TGTGCCAGCACCTCGTACAGGGGGAATGGCTACACCTTC.

The gene calls are TRBV15 and TRBJ1-3; no clear D gene. CDR3 length: 17 residues. Germline V gene data show CDR1 as LNHNV and CDR2 as YYDKDF (reference sequence). Between the trimmed V and J ends, which lost 0 bases and 0 bases, there was a span of 12 bases. In DNA, the CDR3 is TGTGCCACCAGCAGAGATTGGGGAGTTAGCTCTGGAAACACCATATATTTT. Encoded protein: CATSRDWGVSSGNTIYF.

This clone was seen a single time. V is TRBV24-1 and J is TRBJ1-5; D gene uncertain. The V gene's germline CDR1 is KGHDR and CDR2 SFDVKD. Trimming took 2 bases from V and 0 from J, leaving 10 bases between them. This CDR3 spans 16 amino acids. The CDR3 region is CATSDSSRGSNQPQHF. The CDR3 DNA reads TGTGCCACCAGTGATTCTTCCCGGGGTAGCAATCAGCCCCAGCATTTT.